In this sample, the clone carrying this TCR beta chain turned up a few times. Its antigen is currently unknown. Trimming took 0 bases from V and 7 from J, leaving 5 bases between them. CDR3 length: 11 residues. The V gene's germline CDR1 is SGHRS and CDR2 YFSETQ. This entry belongs to a study of T cells after yellow fever vaccination. Background on the study: Fractions containing few cells were prepared with SMART-Seq v4 Ultra Low Input.

Findings of the study overall: Shared CD4/CD8 clonotypes were a small share, likely from convergent recombination. Though weaker, the secondary response peaked faster, on day 5 versus 15.

5'RACE template switching generated TCR cDNA, adding a universal primer site and UMIs. TCRdb analysed the 5' RACE reads with MiXCR anew, one entry per CDR3 protein. The sample comprises approximately 300,000 distinct CDR3 sequences, around 7.3% of which are singletons, and roughly a sixth rests with the top ten. The sequences come from PBMCs, collected more than 40 days after the first yellow fever vaccination. This chain joins TRBV5-1 and TRBJ2-7; D is unclear. This sequence originates from a man in his late teens or twenties who received the YFV17D yellow fever vaccine. CDR3 sequence: CASSLDSEQYF. The CDR3 DNA reads TGCGCCAGCAGCTTGGATTCGGAGCAGTACTTC.